The 2 T cell receptor beta chains below were found in one sample sequenced in a study of CD8+ T cells in alopecia areata. RNA extraction and reverse transcription yielded cDNA as sequencing template. TCRdb keeps only in-frame clones here, not all; method: immunoSEQ multiplex PCR. The sample presents around 290,000 clones, none singletons. The authors sorted pooled cutaneous lymph node cells using CD4, CD8alpha, NKG2D, NKG2ACE and other markers. Sequencing was carried out using CD4+ T cells sorted from a lymph node. The receptors were sampled from a C3H/HeJ mouse with alopecia areata. As its MHC haplotype, the strain has H2-k.

Only a few counts were recorded for this clone. Mouse names are used for the genes. The CDR3 end lies 4 residues beyond the end of the read and is filled in from the germline J gene. The chain is built from TRBV31 and TRBJ2-5, with 11 bases lining up with TRBD1. The CDR3 consists of 14 residues. Germline CDR1 is GKSSPN and CDR2 is SITVG. Incomplete CDR3 DNA: TGTGCCTGGAGTCGGGGACAGGGGGGGGAC. Residues: CAWSRGQGGD. The entire CDR3 protein is CAWSRGQGGDTQYF.

About this clone: Mouse germline and gene names are used. Read data end 4 residues before the CDR3 end; the end is taken from the germline J gene. The chain uses TRBV13-1 and TRBJ2-7; 9 positions match TRBD2. CDR3 length: 13 amino acids. Germline loops: CDR1 NSHNY, CDR2 SYGAGN. The covered CDR3 bases are TGTGCCAGCAGTACAGACTGGGGGTAT. It is translated as CASSTDWGY. The full-length CDR3 reads as CASSTDWGYEQYF.